The TCR beta chain under discussion was sequenced for a study of patients and donors after allogeneic stem cell transplantation. V was cut by 3 bases and J by 0 bases, with 12 bases left in between. Germline loops: CDR1 MNHEY, CDR2 SMNVEV (reference sequence). CDR3 length equals 15 residues. A single record per CDR3 protein comes from TCRdb applying MiXCR to the RT-PCR reads. The profile covers roughly 880,000 distinct CDR3 sequences, with roughly 18% appearing a single time and roughly 6.4% taken by the ten largest. The sequence came from a human donor who was either an allogeneic HSCT recipient or a stem cell or donor lymphocyte infusion donor (not recorded which). It is not recorded whose cells these are; they may come from a transplant donor. Sequencing was done on a sample of blood, either unsorted or a sorted T cell fraction (not recorded which). The chain joins TRBV27 to TRBJ2-7, with D perhaps TRBD2 (6 bases). This CDR3 is CASSFAGLLSYEQYF. As DNA, the CDR3 is TGTGCCAGCAGTTTTGCGGGACTCCTCTCCTACGAGCAGTACTTC.